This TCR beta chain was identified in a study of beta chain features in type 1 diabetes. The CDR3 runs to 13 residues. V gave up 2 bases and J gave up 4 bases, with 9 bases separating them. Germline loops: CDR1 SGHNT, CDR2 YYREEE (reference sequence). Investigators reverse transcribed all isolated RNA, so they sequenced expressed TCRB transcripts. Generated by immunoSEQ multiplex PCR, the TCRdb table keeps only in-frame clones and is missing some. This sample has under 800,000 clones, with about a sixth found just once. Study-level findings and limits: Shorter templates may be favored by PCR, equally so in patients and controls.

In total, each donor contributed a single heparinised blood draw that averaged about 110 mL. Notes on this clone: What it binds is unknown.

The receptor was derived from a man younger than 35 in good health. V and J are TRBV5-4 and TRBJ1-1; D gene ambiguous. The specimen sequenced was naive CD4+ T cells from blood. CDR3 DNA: TGTGCCAGCAGCTTAAGAAAGAGCACTGAAGCTTTCTTT. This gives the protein CASSLRKSTEAFF.